The clone carrying this T cell receptor (beta chain) was seen a few times. Its antigen is undetermined. One entry per CDR3 protein, called by TCRdb with MiXCR from the reads. Counted here are some 940,000 distinct CDR3 sequences, roughly 30% occurring once; the ten biggest clones make up 13%. The CDR3 runs to 15 residues. Germline V gives CDR1 SGHDT, CDR2 YYEEEE. Trimming at V came to 1 base and at J to 5 bases, leaving 6 bases not matched to a gene. This sample was included in a study of T cell repertoires in cytomegalovirus infection. The sample consisted of cultured CD8+ T cells from PBMCs, taken from culture after CMV antigen stimulation. The origin of this receptor is a human donor in good health (CMV status not recorded). Some clones in this sample may be carry-over from other donors' samples. This chain joins TRBV5-6 and TRBJ2-1, with 7 bases lining up with TRBD1. CDR3 sequence (DNA): TGTGCCAGCAGCTTGCCGGGACAGAAAAACAATGAGCAGTTCTTC. Its protein product is CASSLPGQKNNEQFF.